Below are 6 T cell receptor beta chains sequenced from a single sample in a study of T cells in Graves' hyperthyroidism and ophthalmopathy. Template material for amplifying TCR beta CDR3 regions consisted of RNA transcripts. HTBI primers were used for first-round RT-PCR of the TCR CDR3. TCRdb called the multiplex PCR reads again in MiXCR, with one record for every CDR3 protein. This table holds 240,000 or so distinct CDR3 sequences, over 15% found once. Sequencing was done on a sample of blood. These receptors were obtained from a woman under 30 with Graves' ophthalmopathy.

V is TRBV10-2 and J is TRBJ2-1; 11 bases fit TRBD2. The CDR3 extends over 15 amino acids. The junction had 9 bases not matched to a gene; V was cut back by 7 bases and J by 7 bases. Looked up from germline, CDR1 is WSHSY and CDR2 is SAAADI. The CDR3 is CASTLAGGVRNEQFF. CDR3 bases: TGCGCCAGCACTCTAGCGGGAGGAGTTCGGAATGAGCAGTTCTTC.

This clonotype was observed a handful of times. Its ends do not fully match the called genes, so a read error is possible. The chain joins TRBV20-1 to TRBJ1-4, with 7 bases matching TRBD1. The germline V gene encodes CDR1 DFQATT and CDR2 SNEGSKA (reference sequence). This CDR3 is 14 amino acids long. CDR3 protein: CSTRLDRCNEKLFF. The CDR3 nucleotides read TGCAGTACTAGATTGGACAGGTGTAATGAAAAACTGTTTTTT.

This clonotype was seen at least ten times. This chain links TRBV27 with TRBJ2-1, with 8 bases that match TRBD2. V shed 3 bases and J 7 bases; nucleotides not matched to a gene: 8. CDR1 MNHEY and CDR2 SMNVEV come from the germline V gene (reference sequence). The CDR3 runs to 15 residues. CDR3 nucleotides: TGTGCCAGCAGTTTCATAGCGGGGCCGGGGAATGAGCAGTTCTTC. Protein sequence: CASSFIAGPGNEQFF.

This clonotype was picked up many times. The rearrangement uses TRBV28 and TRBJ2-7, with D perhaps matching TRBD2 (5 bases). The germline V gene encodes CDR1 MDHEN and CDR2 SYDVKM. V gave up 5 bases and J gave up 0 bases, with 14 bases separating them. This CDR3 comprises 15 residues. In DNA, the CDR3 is TGTGCCAGCAGTCCCCGGGGTCTAATCTCCTACGAGCAGTACTTC. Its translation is CASSPRGLISYEQYF.

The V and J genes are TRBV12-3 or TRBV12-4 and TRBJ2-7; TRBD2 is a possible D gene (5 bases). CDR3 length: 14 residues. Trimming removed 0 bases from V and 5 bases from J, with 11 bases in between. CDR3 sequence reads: CASSLAATRDEQYF. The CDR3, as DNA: TGTGCCAGCAGTTTAGCAGCGACGCGGGACGAGCAGTACTTC.

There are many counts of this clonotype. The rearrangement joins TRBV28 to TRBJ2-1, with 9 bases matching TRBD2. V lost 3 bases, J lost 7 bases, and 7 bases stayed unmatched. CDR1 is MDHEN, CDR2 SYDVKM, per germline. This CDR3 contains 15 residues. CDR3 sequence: CASSLGGRARNEQFF. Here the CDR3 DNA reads TGTGCCAGCAGTTTGGGCGGGAGGGCCCGGAATGAGCAGTTCTTC.